This TCR beta chain was recorded in a study of response to subunit inactivated influenza vaccine. General study findings and limits: There was a suggestion from the authors that each seasonal influenza vaccination recruits few new T cells.

Comment on this clonotype: Its cognate antigen is unknown.

In TCRdb, the RT-PCR reads were re-called with MiXCR into one record per CDR3 protein. The sample includes 500,000 or so distinct CDR3 sequences, more than 15% of them seen just once. The TCR sequence derives from a man between 50 and 75 years old who received an inactivated influenza vaccine. This specimen consisted of CD4+ T cells sorted from PBMCs, obtained 23 months after vaccination.

Here the CDR3 DNA reads TGTGCCAGCAGTTACGGACAGGGGGCCAAAGGATTCACTGAAGCTTTCTTT. Its protein product is CASSYGQGAKGFTEAFF. V gene TRBV6-2 or TRBV6-3 combines with J gene TRBJ1-1, with TRBD1 matching over 11 bases. After removal of 2 bases from V and 4 bases from J, the junction contained 9 bases not matched to a gene. From germline, CDR1 is MNHEY and CDR2 SVGEGT. CDR3 length equals 17 residues.